A single sample is the source of the 13 T cell receptor beta chains below, sequenced in a study of T cells in severe cutaneous drug reactions. Libraries were made by iRepertoire multiplex PCR with TCR subtype-specific primers for bulk and single-cell sequencing. TCRdb reprocessed the multiplex PCR reads and keeps a single row for each CDR3 protein, giving no DNA. The sample spans about 2,000 distinct CDR3 sequences; the ten largest clones claim 20%. The patients sequenced had a carbamazepine-induced Stevens-Johnson syndrome or toxic epidermal necrolysis reaction. Sequencing was performed on PBMCs. Every receptor here comes from a human donor with Stevens-Johnson syndrome, a severe cutaneous drug reaction.

V gene TRBV6-1 combines with J gene TRBJ2-5; TCRdb's D gene call, TRBD2, goes unchecked for lack of DNA. Germline loops: CDR1 MNHNS, CDR2 SASEGT. The CDR3 runs to 15 residues. The CDR3 here is CAAETSGRHGETQYF.

This clonotype is medium-sized (0.01 to 0.1%) by frequency. This chain uses TRBV12-3 or TRBV12-4 with TRBJ1-1; TCRdb selects TRBD1, and the lack of DNA leaves this call unchecked. This CDR3 is 11 amino acids long. CDR3 in amino acids: CASTINRAPFF.

The chain joins TRBV4-1 to TRBJ2-7; TCRdb designates TRBD1, a call that cannot be tested without DNA. Per germline, CDR1 MGHRA and CDR2 YSYEKL. The CDR3 is 13 residues long. CDR3 protein: CASSQVAGDEQYF.

The rearrangement joins TRBV6-2 or TRBV6-3 to TRBJ2-5; the TCRdb D gene call, TRBD2, has no DNA to confirm it. This CDR3 is built from 17 residues. Germline CDR1 reads MNHEY; CDR2 reads SVGEGT. CDR3 sequence: CASSYSVRREWRETQYF.

The rearrangement links TRBV20-1 to TRBJ2-3. The CDR3 consists of 11 residues. CDR1 is DFQATT and CDR2 is SNEGSKA in the germline V gene (reference sequence). CDR3 sequence: CSALWGDTQYF.

This clonotype is deemed medium-sized by its frequency. The rearrangement links TRBV28 to TRBJ1-5. Per germline, CDR1 MDHEN and CDR2 SYDVKM. The CDR3 sequence is 14 residues long. The CDR3 reads CASSEWVSGQPQHF.

This clonotype is classed as medium-sized by frequency. The chain carries TRBV19 and TRBJ2-1; TCRdb designates TRBD1, a call that cannot be tested without DNA. Germline assignment: CDR1 LNHDA and CDR2 SQIVND (reference sequence). This CDR3 is 15 amino acids long. The chain's CDR3 is CASSIRSGGIGEQFF.

According to its frequency, this clonotype is medium-sized. The chain employs TRBV6-1 and TRBJ1-2; with no DNA, the TCRdb D assignment of TRBD1 cannot be verified. The CDR3 consists of 14 residues. The germline CDR1 and CDR2 sequences are MNHNS and SASEGT. The chain's CDR3 is CASRGEWGNYGYTF.

The V gene is TRBV7-2, the J gene TRBJ2-7. The CDR3 is 14 amino acids. In germline, CDR1 is SGHTA, CDR2 FQGNSA. CDR3 sequence: CASSLDPSSAEQYF.

This sequence joins TRBV4-3 and TRBJ1-6. The CDR3 sequence is 13 residues long. The V gene's germline CDR1 is LGHNA and CDR2 YSLEER. The CDR3 loop reads CASSQDRNSPLHF.

Judged by frequency, this clonotype is medium-sized. J is TRBJ2-7 and V is TRBV6-2 or TRBV6-3. The germline V gene has CDR1 MNHEY and CDR2 SVGEGT. This CDR3 has 12 residues. This CDR3 is CASSYSRYEQYF.

This clonotype ranks as medium-sized in terms of frequency. The chain is built from TRBV7-9 and TRBJ2-5; there is no DNA to check the TCRdb D call of TRBD2. The CDR3 has 16 amino acids. Germline CDR1 and CDR2: SEHNR and FQNEAQ (reference sequence). The CDR3 spells CASSLGLAGVGETQYF.

This chain connects TRBV19 to TRBJ1-1; no DNA is available, so the TRBD1 call from TCRdb remains unchecked. Germline CDR1 and CDR2: LNHDA and SQIVND (reference sequence). CDR3 length: 17 amino acids. The CDR3 region is CASSNTGTGFMNTEAFF.